The next 10 T cell receptor beta chains were all read from a single sample in a study of T-cell reconstitution after alpha-beta-depleted transplantation in children. For TCRbeta, the library was prepared with unique molecular identifiers. TCRdb independently ran MiXCR on the PCR reads; one entry per CDR3 protein. The repertoire holds 600,000 or so distinct CDR3 sequences, with more than 20% as singletons. Sequencing used PBMCs, mostly from graft donor cells, obtained 360 days after TCRalphabeta/CD19-depleted stem cell transplant. These TCRs come from a boy in the first two years of life who had a stem cell transplant for acute myeloid leukemia, so the T cells may come from the graft donor.

This clonotype occurred many times. The V call is TRBV20-1, the J call TRBJ2-5; 8 nucleotides line up with TRBD2. V shed 2 bases and J 1 base; nucleotides not matched to a gene: 3. CDR1 and CDR2 (germline): DFQATT, SNEGSKA (reference sequence). The CDR3 is 14 residues long. The CDR3 coding sequence is TGCAGTGCTAGACGTACTAGCGGCCAAGAGACCCAGTACTTC. Encoded protein: CSARRTSGQETQYF.

The table lists this clonotype with many counts. The genes are TRBV5-1 and TRBJ2-3; the match to TRBD2 covers 9 bases. There are 16 residues in the CDR3. The germline CDR1 and CDR2 sequences are SGHRS and YFSETQ. V shed 3 bases, J shed 1 base, and the junction held 6 bases outside the gene matches. CDR3 sequence: CASSSGLAQGTDTQYF. The DNA for the CDR3 is TGCGCCAGCAGCTCTGGACTAGCGCAGGGCACAGATACGCAGTATTTT.

The rearrangement links TRBV20-1 to TRBJ1-2; possible D gene TRBD1, 5 bases. V lost 4 bases to trimming and J lost 0 bases, with 18 bases between them. The V gene's germline CDR1 is DFQATT and CDR2 SNEGSKA (reference sequence). This CDR3 contains 16 residues. CDR3 amino acids: CSANNPQVVANYGYTF. In nucleotides, the CDR3 is TGCAGTGCTAACAACCCACAGGTTGTAGCTAACTATGGCTACACCTTC.

The chain is built from TRBV6-2 or TRBV6-3 and TRBJ2-2; D might be TRBD2 (6 bases). This CDR3 contains 16 residues. V lost 9 bases, J lost 4 bases, and 21 bases lay in between. Germline-derived CDR1 and CDR2 are MNHEY and SVGEGT. As DNA, the CDR3 is TGTGCCAGAGAAGTTACGAGGAGGGAGGTCACCGGGGAGCTGTTTTTT. This codes for CAREVTRREVTGELFF.

This clonotype has just a few counts. The V call is TRBV12-5, the J call TRBJ1-2; no clear D gene. Trimming took off 3 bases at V and 4 bases at J, with 15 bases between the two ends. The germline gives CDR1 LGHNT, CDR2 FRNRAP. CDR3 size: 15 residues. The CDR3 DNA reads as TGTGCTAGTGGTTTTCACCCACCGTGGATCTATGGCTACACCTTC. Amino acids: CASGFHPPWIYGYTF.

The chain carries TRBV28 and TRBJ2-5, with D perhaps matching TRBD1 (6 bases). The CDR3 loop spans 16 amino acids. Trimming took off 2 bases at V and 1 base at J, with 14 bases between the two ends. CDR1 and CDR2 from the germline V gene are MDHEN and SYDVKM. CDR3 residues: CASSLGSTGLQETQYF. CDR3 nucleotides: TGTGCCAGCAGTTTAGGGTCGACAGGCCTCCAAGAGACCCAGTACTTC. The full variable domain, with the rest looked up from reference TRBV28 and TRBJ2-5, is DVKVTQSSRYLVKRTGEKVFLECVQDMDHENMFWYRQDPGLGLRLIYFSYDVKMKEKGDIPEGYSVSREKKERFSLILESASTNQTSMYLCASSLGSTGLQETQYFGPGTRLLVL.

This chain connects TRBV7-9 to TRBJ1-1; possible D gene TRBD1, 6 bases. This CDR3 region has 15 residues. CDR1 and CDR2 (germline): SEHNR, FQNEAQ (reference sequence). V lost 2 bases and J 6 bases, leaving 16 bases between the germline ends. CDR3: CASSLPLEGESEAFF. The CDR3 bases are TGTGCCAGCAGCTTACCCCTGGAGGGGGAATCTGAAGCTTTCTTT. Full variable domain (outside the CDR3, taken from reference TRBV7-9 and TRBJ1-1): DTGVSQNPRHKITKRGQNVTFRCDPISEHNRLYWYRQTLGQGPEFLTYFQNEAQLEKSRLLSDRFSAERPKGSFSTLEIQRTEQGDSAMYLCASSLPLEGESEAFFGQGTRLTVV.

This clonotype was detected ten times or more. The chain links TRBV5-1 to TRBJ2-2; D is undetermined. CDR1 and CDR2 from the germline V gene are SGHRS and YFSETQ. Trimming cost V 2 bases and J 5 bases, with 7 bases left between them. This CDR3 comprises 13 residues. The chain's CDR3 is CASSFGQTGELFF. The CDR3 DNA reads as TGCGCCAGCAGCTTTGGGCAGACCGGGGAGCTGTTTTTT.

The genes are TRBV28 and TRBJ2-1; TRBD2 aligns across 8 bases. The CDR3 extends over 12 amino acids. Trimming took 7 bases from V and 11 from J; bases not matched to a gene: 7. Germline V gene sequence: CDR1 MDHEN, CDR2 SYDVKM. The CDR3 bases are TGTGCCAGCACTCCAGAGCGGGGGCAGCAGTTCTTC. Its protein is CASTPERGQQFF.

This clonotype has a handful of counts. The CDR3 nucleotides are TGTGCCAGCAGCCGACTAGCGTCAACCTACAATGAGCAGTTCTTC. It encodes CASSRLASTYNEQFF. The chain couples TRBV7-2 to TRBJ2-1, with TRBD2 matching 8 bases. The length of the CDR3 is 15 residues. The trim removed 5 bases at V and 2 bases at J, leaving 5 bases unmatched. Germline V gives CDR1 SGHTA, CDR2 FQGNSA.